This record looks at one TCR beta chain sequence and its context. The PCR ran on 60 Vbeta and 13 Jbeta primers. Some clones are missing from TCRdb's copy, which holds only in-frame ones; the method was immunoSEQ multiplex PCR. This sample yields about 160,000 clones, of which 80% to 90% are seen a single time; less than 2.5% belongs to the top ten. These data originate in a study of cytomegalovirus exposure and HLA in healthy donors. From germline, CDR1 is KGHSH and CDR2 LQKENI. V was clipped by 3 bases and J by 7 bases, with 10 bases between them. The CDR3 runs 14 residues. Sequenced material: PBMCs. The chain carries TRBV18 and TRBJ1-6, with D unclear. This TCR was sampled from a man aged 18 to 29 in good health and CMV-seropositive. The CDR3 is CASSPQGGNSPLHF. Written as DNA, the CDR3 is TGTGCCAGCTCACCCCAAGGAGGGAATTCACCCCTCCACTTT.